One sample yielded the 2 T cell receptor beta chains listed below, sequenced in a study of blood T cell repertoires in COVID-19. Profiled with immunoSEQ multiplex PCR; TCRdb holds only in-frame clones, not every one. This table has about 140,000 clones, almost 85% appearing once. Sequencing input: PBMCs or T cells enriched from blood (not recorded which). The receptors were sampled from a woman in her fifties or sixties with acute COVID-19.

This clone was seen only a few times. This chain connects TRBV6-1 to TRBJ1-4; TRBD1 is a possible D gene (5 bases). CDR1 is MNHNS, CDR2 SASEGT, per germline. Trimming stripped 2 bases from V and 3 bases from J, with 10 bases between. The CDR3 is 15 amino acids. The CDR3: CASSEYAGANEKLFF. The CDR3 region has the DNA TGTGCCAGCAGTGAATATGCGGGGGCTAATGAAAAACTGTTTTTT.

CDR3 sequence: CASSPRGQGGTGELFF. DNA for the CDR3: TGTGCCAGCAGCCCCCGGGGACAGGGCGGCACCGGGGAGCTGTTTTTT. V usage is TRBV7-9 and J usage is TRBJ2-2; 9 positions match TRBD1. The CDR3 is 16 residues long. With V trimmed by 5 bases and J by 4 bases, 8 bases remained unmatched. Germline CDR1 reads SEHNR; CDR2 reads FQNEAQ (reference sequence).